This T cell receptor (beta chain) was documented in a study of early T cells in non-severe SARS-CoV-2 infection. Study details: Chains were not paired, and sequencing was done on bulk RNA from unsorted whole blood.

Findings of the study overall: The matching step, a VDJdb search, favored anti-spike CD8 responses and missed private and CD4 specificities.

The CDR3 covers 14 residues. The V gene lost 7 bases and the J gene lost 0 bases, with 11 bases spanning the gap. Points on this clonotype: As yet, its antigen is unknown.

In TCRdb, the 5' RACE reads were re-called with MiXCR into one record per CDR3 protein. Among 100,000 to 120,000 distinct CDR3 sequences listed, roughly an eighth were seen once. This receptor was obtained from an adult who was a healthcare worker with PCR-confirmed SARS-CoV-2 infection or an uninfected control (not recorded which). The sample here was whole blood, taken at baseline. The J gene is TRBJ2-3, the V gene TRBV12-3 or TRBV12-4, with D perhaps matching TRBD2 (6 bases). The CDR3 reads CASTRGGSTDTQYF. CDR3 DNA: TGTGCCAGCACCCGAGGAGGGAGCACAGATACGCAGTATTTT.